This is a list of T cell receptor beta chains from one sample in a study of cytomegalovirus exposure and HLA in healthy donors. Method: immunoSEQ multiplex PCR; TCRdb's copy keeps in-frame clones and lacks some. Among 150,000 to 180,000 clones listed, nearly 80% were seen once. Input material: PBMCs. These receptors were obtained from a young man in good health and CMV-seropositive. The CDR3 runs from the conserved cysteine through the conserved F or W. A D gene is named only where the DNA matches it firmly. Rows may omit the clone size; those that give it use once, few, many or a size class.

clone_size j_call v_call d_call cdr3_aa cdr3_nt
NA TRBJ1-1 TRBV5-6 TRBD1 CASSYGDRGDTEAFF TGTGCCAGCAGCTACGGTGACAGGGGGGACACTGAAGCTTTCTTT
NA TRBJ1-6 TRBV7-9 NA CASSASGGKRGFSPLHF TGTGCCAGCAGCGCGAGTGGTGGGAAAAGGGGATTTTCACCCCTCCACTTT
NA TRBJ1-4 TRBV7-8 TRBD1 CASSWGTGEKLFF TGTGCCAGCAGCTGGGGGACAGGGGAAAAACTGTTTTTT
once TRBJ2-3 TRBV5-1 NA CASSLYGNRQDTQYF TGCGCCAGCAGCTTGTACGGGAACAGACAAGATACGCAGTATTTT
NA TRBJ2-3 TRBV29-1 NA CSVSLGEGTDTQYF TGCAGCGTTAGTCTGGGAGAAGGCACAGATACGCAGTATTTT
few TRBJ2-6 TRBV7-9 TRBD1 CASSLRPGQGLSGANVLTF TGTGCCAGCAGCTTACGACCGGGACAGGGTTTATCCGGGGCCAACGTCCTGACTTTC
NA TRBJ2-1 TRBV18 TRBD2 CASSPSTSDHKQFF TGTGCCAGCTCACCGTCGACTAGCGACCACAAGCAGTTCTTC
NA TRBJ2-5 TRBV7-8 TRBD2 CASSGRWGGKETQYF TGTGCCAGCAGCGGCCGATGGGGGGGGAAAGAGACCCAGTACTTC
NA TRBJ2-3 TRBV28 NA CASSFPSDTQYF TGTGCCAGCAGTTTCCCGTCGGATACGCAGTATTTT
NA TRBJ1-1 TRBV2 NA CASIRDIQGNTEAFF TGTGCCAGCATCCGAGACATCCAGGGGAACACTGAAGCTTTCTTT
few TRBJ2-2 TRBV4-2 TRBD1 CASSSTGTENTGELFF TGTGCCAGCAGCTCTACCGGGACAGAGAACACCGGGGAGCTGTTTTTT
NA TRBJ2-2 TRBV15 TRBD2 CATSRGGTSGSFGELFF TGTGCCACCAGCAGAGGGGGGACTAGCGGGAGCTTTGGGGAGCTGTTTTTT
NA TRBJ2-2 TRBV9 NA CASSVAGANTGELFF TGTGCCAGCAGCGTCGCAGGGGCGAACACCGGGGAGCTGTTTTTT
many TRBJ1-5 TRBV28 TRBD1 CASRPTGGEGGQPQHF TGTGCCAGCAGACCGACAGGGGGCGAAGGGGGTCAGCCCCAGCATTTT
NA TRBJ2-2 TRBV29-1 NA CSAEGGGALPGELFF TGCAGCGCCGAGGGGGGGGGAGCCCTCCCCGGGGAGCTGTTTTTT
NA TRBJ2-3 TRBV29-1 NA CSAKDRFSTDTQYF TGCAGCGCCAAAGACAGGTTTAGCACAGATACGCAGTATTTT
NA TRBJ1-1 TRBV13 TRBD1 CASTPRWATGGSNTEAFF TGTGCCAGCACCCCACGATGGGCGACAGGGGGATCGAACACTGAAGCTTTCTTT
NA TRBJ2-7 TRBV19 NA CASSIQASSYEQYF TGTGCCAGTAGTATACAGGCCAGCTCCTACGAGCAGTACTTC
NA TRBJ1-5 TRBV7-8 NA CASSLSSSAGLSNQPQHF TGTGCCAGCAGCTTAAGCAGTTCTGCAGGGTTGAGCAATCAGCCCCAGCATTTT
NA TRBJ2-1 TRBV2 NA CASSDPGRFF TGTGCCAGCAGTGACCCGGGAAGGTTCTTC
NA TRBJ1-2 TRBV7-9 TRBD1 CASSWRFELQGEYGYTF TGTGCCAGCAGCTGGCGATTTGAGTTACAGGGGGAGTATGGCTACACCTTC
NA TRBJ2-2 TRBV25-1 NA CASSEYPTRKGTGELFF TGTGCCAGCAGTGAATACCCGACTAGGAAAGGCACCGGGGAGCTGTTTTTT
NA TRBJ1-4 TRBV2 TRBD1 CASSQRPIDRALTNEKLFF TGTGCCAGCAGCCAAAGACCGATCGACAGGGCCCTAACTAATGAAAAACTGTTTTTT
NA TRBJ2-7 TRBV5-1 TRBD1 CASSQGQAPEGQYF TGCGCCAGCAGCCAGGGACAGGCCCCTGAAGGGCAGTACTTC
NA TRBJ1-1 TRBV14 NA CASSRQNTEAFF TGTGCCAGCAGCCGGCAGAACACTGAAGCTTTCTTT
NA TRBJ2-3 TRBV19 TRBD2 CASTRLAGGTDTQYF TGTGCCAGTACAAGACTAGCGGGAGGCACAGATACGCAGTATTTT
NA TRBJ2-1 TRBV10-1 NA CASSESGANEQFF TGCGCCAGCAGTGAGTCGGGGGCGAATGAGCAGTTCTTC
few TRBJ2-3 TRBV19 TRBD1 CASSRDRAMGDTQYF TGTGCCAGTAGCCGGGACAGGGCGATGGGTGATACGCAGTATTTT
NA TRBJ1-2 TRBV9 NA CASTPGIETRDGYTF TGTGCCAGCACCCCAGGAATCGAAACTAGGGATGGCTACACCTTC
NA TRBJ1-4 TRBV9 NA CASPPGATNEKLFF TGTGCCAGCCCACCGGGTGCAACTAATGAAAAACTGTTTTTT